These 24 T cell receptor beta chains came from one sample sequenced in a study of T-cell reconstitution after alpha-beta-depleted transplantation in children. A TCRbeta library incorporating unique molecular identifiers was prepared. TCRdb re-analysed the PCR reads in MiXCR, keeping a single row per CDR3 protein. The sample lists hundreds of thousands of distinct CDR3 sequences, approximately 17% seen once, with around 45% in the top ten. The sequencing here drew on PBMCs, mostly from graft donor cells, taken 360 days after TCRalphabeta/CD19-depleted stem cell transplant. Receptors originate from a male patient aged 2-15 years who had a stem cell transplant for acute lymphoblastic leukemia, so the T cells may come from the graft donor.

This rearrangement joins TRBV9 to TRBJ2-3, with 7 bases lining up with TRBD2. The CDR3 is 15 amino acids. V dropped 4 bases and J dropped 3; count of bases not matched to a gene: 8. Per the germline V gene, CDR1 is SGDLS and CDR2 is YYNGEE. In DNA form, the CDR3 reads TGTGCCAGCAGCAGGAGTACGGGGGGAACAGATACGCAGTATTTT. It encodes CASSRSTGGTDTQYF.

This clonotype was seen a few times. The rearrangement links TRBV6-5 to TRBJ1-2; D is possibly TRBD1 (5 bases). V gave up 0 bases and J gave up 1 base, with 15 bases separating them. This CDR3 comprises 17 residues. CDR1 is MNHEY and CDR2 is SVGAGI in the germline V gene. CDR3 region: CASSYSAGPVDNYGYTF. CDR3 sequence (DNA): TGTGCCAGCAGTTACTCTGCAGGGCCTGTAGATAACTATGGCTACACCTTC.

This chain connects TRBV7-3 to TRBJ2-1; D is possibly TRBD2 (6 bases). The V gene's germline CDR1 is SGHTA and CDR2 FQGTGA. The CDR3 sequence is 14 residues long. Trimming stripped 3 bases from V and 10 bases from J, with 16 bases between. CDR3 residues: CASSFRADGGEQFF. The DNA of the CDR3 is TGTGCCAGCAGCTTTCGGGCCGATGGAGGGGAGCAGTTCTTC.

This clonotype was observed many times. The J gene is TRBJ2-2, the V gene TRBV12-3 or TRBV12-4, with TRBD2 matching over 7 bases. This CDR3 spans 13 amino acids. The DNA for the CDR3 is TGTCTATCCGGGACTACGAACACCGGGGAGCTGTTTTTT. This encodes CLSGTTNTGELFF.

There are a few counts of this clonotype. The CDR3 sequence: CASHLSGGEMDTQYF. Written as DNA, the CDR3 is TGTGCCAGCCACCTTAGCGGGGGTGAAATGGATACGCAGTATTTT. The rearrangement links TRBV2 to TRBJ2-3; TRBD2 matches 9 bases. Germline V lookup: CDR1 SNHLY, CDR2 FYNNEI. With 8 bases clipped from V and 6 bases from J, the junction kept 12 bases outside the gene matches. This CDR3 has 15 amino acids. Full variable domain (outside the CDR3, taken from reference TRBV2 and TRBJ2-3): EPEVTQTPSHQVTQMGQEVILRCVPISNHLYFYWYRQILGQKVEFLVSFYNNEISEKSEIFDDQFSVERPDGSNFTLKIRSTKLEDSAMYFCASHLSGGEMDTQYFGPGTRLTVL.

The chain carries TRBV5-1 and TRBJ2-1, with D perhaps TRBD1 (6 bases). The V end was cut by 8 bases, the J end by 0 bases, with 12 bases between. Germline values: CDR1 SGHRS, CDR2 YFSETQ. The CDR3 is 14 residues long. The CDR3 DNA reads TGCGCCAGTGGACAGCCCGACTCCTACAATGAGCAGTTCTTC. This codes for CASGQPDSYNEQFF.

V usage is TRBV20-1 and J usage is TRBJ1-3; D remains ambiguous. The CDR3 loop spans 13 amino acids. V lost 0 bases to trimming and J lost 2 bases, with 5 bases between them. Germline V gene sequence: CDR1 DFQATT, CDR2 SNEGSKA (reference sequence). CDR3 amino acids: CSAREGTGNTIYF. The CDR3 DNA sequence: TGCAGTGCTAGAGAGGGTACTGGAAACACCATATATTTT.

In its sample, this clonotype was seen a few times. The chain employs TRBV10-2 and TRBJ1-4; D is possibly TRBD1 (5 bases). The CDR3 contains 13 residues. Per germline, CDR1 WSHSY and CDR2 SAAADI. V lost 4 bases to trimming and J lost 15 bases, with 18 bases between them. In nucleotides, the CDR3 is TGCGCCAGCAGTGTAACCCCTTCATCGGGGGTGTTTTTT. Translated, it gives CASSVTPSSGVFF.

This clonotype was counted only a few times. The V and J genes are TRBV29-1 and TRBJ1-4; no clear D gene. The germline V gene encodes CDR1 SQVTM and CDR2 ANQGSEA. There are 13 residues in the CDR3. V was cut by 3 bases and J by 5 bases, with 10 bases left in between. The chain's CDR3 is CSVDSSGNEKLFF. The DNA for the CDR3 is TGCAGCGTTGATTCCTCGGGGAATGAAAAACTGTTTTTT.

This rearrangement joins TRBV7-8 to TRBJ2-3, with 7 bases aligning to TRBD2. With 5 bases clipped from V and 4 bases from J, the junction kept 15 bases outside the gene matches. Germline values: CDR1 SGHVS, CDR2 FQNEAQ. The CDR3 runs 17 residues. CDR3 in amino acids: CASSDFWGGVDADTQYF. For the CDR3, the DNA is TGTGCCAGCAGCGACTTTTGGGGGGGGGTGGACGCAGATACGCAGTATTTT. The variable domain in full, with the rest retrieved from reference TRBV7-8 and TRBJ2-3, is GAGVSQSPRYKVAKRGQDVALRCDPISGHVSLFWYQQALGQGPEFLTYFQNEAQLDKSGLPSDRFFAERPEGSVSTLKIQRTQQEDSAVYLCASSDFWGGVDADTQYFGPGTRLTVL.

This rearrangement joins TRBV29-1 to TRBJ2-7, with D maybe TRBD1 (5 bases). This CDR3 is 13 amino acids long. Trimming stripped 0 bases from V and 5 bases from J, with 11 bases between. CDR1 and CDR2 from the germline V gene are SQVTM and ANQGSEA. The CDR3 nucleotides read TGCAGCGTTGAAGAGGCAGGGTTCAACGAGCAGTACTTC. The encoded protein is CSVEEAGFNEQYF.

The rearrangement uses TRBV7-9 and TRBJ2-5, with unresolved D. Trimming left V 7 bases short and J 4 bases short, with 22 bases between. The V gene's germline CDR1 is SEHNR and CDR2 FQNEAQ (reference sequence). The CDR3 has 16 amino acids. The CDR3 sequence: CASMDIGRLDPETQYF. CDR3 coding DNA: TGTGCCAGCATGGATATTGGGCGTTTAGATCCAGAGACCCAGTACTTC.

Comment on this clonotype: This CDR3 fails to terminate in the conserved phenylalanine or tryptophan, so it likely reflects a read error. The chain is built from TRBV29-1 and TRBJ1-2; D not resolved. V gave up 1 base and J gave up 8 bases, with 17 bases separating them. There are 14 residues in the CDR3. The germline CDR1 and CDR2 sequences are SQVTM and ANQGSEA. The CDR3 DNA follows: TGCAGCGTTGAAGGAGCTGGGGAGGTGGAAGGCTACACCTCC. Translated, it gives CSVEGAGEVEGYTS.

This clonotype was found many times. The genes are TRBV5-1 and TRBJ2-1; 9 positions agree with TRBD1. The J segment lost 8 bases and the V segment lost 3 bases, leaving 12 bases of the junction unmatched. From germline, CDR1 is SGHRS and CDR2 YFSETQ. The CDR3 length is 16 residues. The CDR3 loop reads CASSWNRDRVMDEQFF. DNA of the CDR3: TGCGCCAGCAGCTGGAACCGGGACAGGGTCATGGATGAGCAGTTCTTC.

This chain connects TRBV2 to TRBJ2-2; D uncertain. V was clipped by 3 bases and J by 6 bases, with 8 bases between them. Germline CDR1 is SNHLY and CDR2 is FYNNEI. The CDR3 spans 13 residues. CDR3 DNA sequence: TGTGCCAGCAGTGATCGGGCCCCCGGGGAGCTGTTTTTT. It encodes CASSDRAPGELFF.

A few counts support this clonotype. CDR3 in DNA: TGTGCCAGCAGTTTAGGGGGGACTAGCGGGGGGCTATACGAGCAGTACTTC. Protein sequence: CASSLGGTSGGLYEQYF. The V and J genes are TRBV12-3 or TRBV12-4 and TRBJ2-7; 15 bases align to TRBD2. The J segment lost 4 bases and the V segment lost 1 base, leaving 5 bases of the junction unmatched. CDR3 length: 17 amino acids.

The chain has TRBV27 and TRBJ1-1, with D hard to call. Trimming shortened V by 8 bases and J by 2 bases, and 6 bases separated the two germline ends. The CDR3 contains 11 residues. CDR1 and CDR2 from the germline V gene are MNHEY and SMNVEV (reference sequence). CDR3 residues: CASGRNTEAFF. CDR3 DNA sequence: TGTGCCAGCGGGCGAAACACTGAAGCTTTCTTT.

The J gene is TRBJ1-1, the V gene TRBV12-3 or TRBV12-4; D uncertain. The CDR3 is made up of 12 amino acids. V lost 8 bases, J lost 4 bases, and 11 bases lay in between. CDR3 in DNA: TGTGCCAGCGGAAAGGAAGGCACTGAAGCTTTCTTT. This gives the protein CASGKEGTEAFF.

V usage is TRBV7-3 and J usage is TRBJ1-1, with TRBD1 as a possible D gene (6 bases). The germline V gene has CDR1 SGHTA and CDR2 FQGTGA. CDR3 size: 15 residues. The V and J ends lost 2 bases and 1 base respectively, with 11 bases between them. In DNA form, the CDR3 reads TGTGCCAGCAGCTTAGGGGGGCTCGGGAACACTGAAGCTTTCTTT. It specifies CASSLGGLGNTEAFF. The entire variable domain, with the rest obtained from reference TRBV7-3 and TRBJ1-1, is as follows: GAGVSQTPSNKVTEKGKYVELRCDPISGHTALYWYRQSLGQGPEFLIYFQGTGAADDSGLPNDRFFAVRPEGSVSTLKIQRTERGDSAVYLCASSLGGLGNTEAFFGQGTRLTVV.

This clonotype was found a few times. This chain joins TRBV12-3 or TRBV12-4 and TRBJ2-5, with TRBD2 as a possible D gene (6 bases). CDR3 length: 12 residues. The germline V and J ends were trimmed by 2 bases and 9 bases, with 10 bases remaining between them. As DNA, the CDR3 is TGTGCCAGCAGTTTACTAGCGTGGGCCCAGTACTTC. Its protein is CASSLLAWAQYF.

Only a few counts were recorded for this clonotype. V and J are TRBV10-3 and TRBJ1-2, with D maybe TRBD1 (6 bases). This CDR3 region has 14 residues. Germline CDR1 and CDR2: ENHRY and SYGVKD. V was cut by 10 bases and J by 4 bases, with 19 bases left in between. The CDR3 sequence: CASLGGIVGYGYTF. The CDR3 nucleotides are TGTGCCAGCTTAGGGGGTATTGTCGGCTATGGCTACACCTTC.

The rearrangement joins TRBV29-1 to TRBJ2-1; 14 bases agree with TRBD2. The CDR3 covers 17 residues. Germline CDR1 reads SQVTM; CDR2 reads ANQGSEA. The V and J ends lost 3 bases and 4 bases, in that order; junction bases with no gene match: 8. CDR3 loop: CSVEGLAGAFPYNEQFF. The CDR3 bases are TGCAGCGTTGAGGGACTAGCGGGAGCTTTCCCGTACAATGAGCAGTTCTTC.

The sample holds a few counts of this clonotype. The DNA for the CDR3 is TGTGCCAGCAGTGTGGTATTCGGCAATCAGCCCCAGCATTTT. Translation: CASSVVFGNQPQHF. This chain connects TRBV6-1 to TRBJ1-5; the D is unclear. The CDR3 is 14 residues long. Per germline, CDR1 MNHNS and CDR2 SASEGT. Trimming stripped 4 bases from V and 2 bases from J, with 9 bases between.

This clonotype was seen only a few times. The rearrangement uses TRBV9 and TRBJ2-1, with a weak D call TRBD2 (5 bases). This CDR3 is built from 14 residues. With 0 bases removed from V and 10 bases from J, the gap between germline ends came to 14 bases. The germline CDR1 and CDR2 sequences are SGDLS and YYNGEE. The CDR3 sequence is CASSVALSLAEQFF. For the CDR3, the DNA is TGTGCCAGCAGCGTAGCCCTATCCCTAGCCGAGCAGTTCTTC.